This entry lists 26 T cell receptor beta chains sequenced from one sample in a study of shared T cell receptors in the human thymus. TCRdb's copy holds only in-frame clones and misses some; the assay was immunoSEQ multiplex PCR. The repertoire holds 720,000 or so clones, with approximately 83% as singletons. The same data also went into a second study, on human thymus T cells.

What was sequenced was thymocytes. These receptor sequences come from a girl in the first two years of life with a congenital heart defect.

V and J are TRBV6-5 and TRBJ1-3; possibly TRBD1 for D (6 bases). Trimming removed 5 bases at V and 7 bases at J, with 15 bases between. CDR3 length: 14 residues. From germline, CDR1 is MNHEY and CDR2 SVGAGI. The CDR3 here is CASSLRDTRNTIYF. The CDR3 DNA reads as TGTGCCAGCAGTCTCCGGGACACTAGGAACACCATATATTTT.

The chain couples TRBV5-5 to TRBJ1-2; D is unresolved. V gave up 5 bases and J gave up 2 bases, with 16 bases separating them. The CDR3 has 15 residues. Germline-derived CDR1 and CDR2 are SGHKS and YYEKEE (reference sequence). The CDR3 DNA follows: TGTGCCAGCAGACCGAACGGGAGCCAGAACTATGGCTACACCTTC. Translated: CASRPNGSQNYGYTF. Supplemented by reference TRBV5-5 and TRBJ1-2, the full variable domain reads DAGVTQSPTHLIKTRGQQVTLRCSPISGHKSVSWYQQVLGQGPQFIFQYYEKEERGRGNFPDRFSARQFPNYSSELNVNALLLGDSALYLCASRPNGSQNYGYTFGSGTRLTVV.

The V call is TRBV15, the J call TRBJ1-1; weak D call: TRBD1 (6 bases). The CDR3 contains 17 residues. Germline loops: CDR1 LNHNV, CDR2 YYDKDF (reference sequence). Trimming cost V 0 bases and J 4 bases, with 18 bases left between them. The CDR3 reads CATSRDPRQGRPTEAFF. Here the CDR3 DNA reads TGTGCCACCAGCAGAGACCCCCGTCAGGGGCGGCCCACTGAAGCTTTCTTT.

This chain links TRBV4-2 with TRBJ1-2, with 7 bases lining up with TRBD1. The CDR3 has 14 amino acids. CDR1 LGHNA and CDR2 YNFKEQ come from the germline V gene. J lost 5 bases, V lost 4 bases, and 7 bases had no gene match. This chain's CDR3 is CASSLGGTAYGYTF. The CDR3 bases are TGTGCCAGCAGCCTTGGGGGGACAGCTTATGGCTACACCTTC.

The V call is TRBV5-5, the J call TRBJ1-2; D might be TRBD1 (5 bases). Germline CDR1 and CDR2: SGHKS and YYEKEE (reference sequence). The V gene lost 3 bases and the J gene lost 6 bases, with 18 bases spanning the gap. CDR3 size: 15 residues. CDR3 nucleotides: TGTGCCAGCAGCTCCCCCAAGGCAGGGAGGCATGGCTACACCTTC. It specifies CASSSPKAGRHGYTF.

The chain joins TRBV10-3 to TRBJ2-7, with TRBD1 identical over 8 bases. The germline gives CDR1 ENHRY, CDR2 SYGVKD. V dropped 2 bases and J dropped 2; count of bases not matched to a gene: 11. The CDR3 is made up of 17 amino acids. Written as DNA, the CDR3 is TGTGCCATCAGTGAGACCAACCGGGACAGGACCCCCTACGAGCAGTACTTC. Its protein product is CAISETNRDRTPYEQYF.

This chain uses TRBV2 with TRBJ2-5; TRBD2 matches 10 bases. V dropped 3 bases and J dropped 5; count of bases not matched to a gene: 9. Germline lookup yields CDR1 SNHLY and CDR2 FYNNEI. The CDR3 has 16 amino acids. In DNA, the CDR3 is TGTGCCAGCAGTGACCTTGAAGCGGGGGGGAAGGAGACCCAGTACTTC. Amino acid sequence: CASSDLEAGGKETQYF.

This clone was picked up one time. V is TRBV5-4 and J is TRBJ1-1; D is possibly TRBD1 (6 bases). V dropped 4 bases and J dropped 8 bases, with 15 bases sitting between them. CDR3 length equals 13 residues. Per germline, CDR1 SGHNT and CDR2 YYREEE (reference sequence). The CDR3 bases are TGTGCCAGCAGCCCCCTTGGACAGAGCGAAGCTTTCTTT. It yields the protein CASSPLGQSEAFF.

CDR3 bases: TGTGCCAGCAGTTACTCCGGGTCGGGGGGTTATGGCTACACCTTC. Translation gives CASSYSGSGGYGYTF. This chain joins TRBV6-5 and TRBJ1-2; possibly TRBD1 for D (5 bases). The V gene lost 0 bases and the J gene lost 5 bases, with 13 bases spanning the gap. The CDR3 loop spans 15 amino acids. The V gene's germline CDR1 is MNHEY and CDR2 SVGAGI.

This sequence joins TRBV7-9 and TRBJ2-7, with 8 nucleotides matching TRBD2. Trimming cost V 3 bases and J 4 bases; bases outside gene matches: 17. The CDR3 loop spans 18 amino acids. Germline assignment: CDR1 SEHNR and CDR2 FQNEAQ (reference sequence). CDR3 nucleotides: TGTGCCAGCAGCTTTGGGCCCCCGCGGGGGGCCACCTCATACGAGCAGTACTTC. Its translation: CASSFGPPRGATSYEQYF.

This clone was counted a single time. The chain couples TRBV5-6 to TRBJ1-3, with D perhaps matching TRBD1 (5 bases). This CDR3 comprises 17 residues. V lost 0 bases and J 0 bases, leaving 13 bases between the germline ends. Per germline, CDR1 SGHDT and CDR2 YYEEEE. The CDR3 DNA reads as TGTGCCAGCAGCTTGGCCGGGGGATGGCACTCTGGAAACACCATATATTTT. Protein product: CASSLAGGWHSGNTIYF.

The chain employs TRBV4-2 and TRBJ2-5; 8 positions match TRBD2. Losses at the gene ends were 3 bases for V and 4 bases for J; bases not matched to a gene: 10. The CDR3 consists of 16 residues. The germline gives CDR1 LGHNA, CDR2 YNFKEQ. CDR3 coding DNA: TGTGCCAGCAGCCAGGGTGGGACTAGATGGAGAGAGACCCAGTACTTC. It is translated as CASSQGGTRWRETQYF.

The J gene is TRBJ2-2, the V gene TRBV5-1; TRBD1 is a possible D gene (7 bases). From germline, CDR1 is SGHRS and CDR2 YFSETQ. The V end lost 3 bases, the J end lost 5 bases, and 17 bases lay between the germline ends. The length of the CDR3 is 16 residues. CDR3 DNA sequence: TGCGCCAGCAGCTCTTGCGGGACAGAAAGTACCGGGGAGCTGTTTTTT. It is translated as CASSSCGTESTGELFF. Looking up the rest from reference TRBV5-1 and TRBJ2-2 gives the full variable domain: KAGVTQTPRYLIKTRGQQVTLSCSPISGHRSVSWYQQTPGQGLQFLFEYFSETQRNKGNFPGRFSGRQFSNSRSEMNVSTLELGDSALYLCASSSCGTESTGELFFGEGSRLTVL.

This chain uses TRBV15 with TRBJ1-1; 8 bases match TRBD1. Per the germline V gene, CDR1 is LNHNV and CDR2 is YYDKDF (reference sequence). The ends lost 3 bases at V and 0 bases at J; junction bases unmatched: 12. The length of the CDR3 is 18 residues. The CDR3 sequence: CATSRTPGQAPMNTEAFF. CDR3 DNA: TGTGCCACCAGCAGGACACCGGGACAGGCACCGATGAACACTGAAGCTTTCTTT. Complete variable domain (other parts from reference TRBV15 and TRBJ1-1): DAMVIQNPRYQVTQFGKPVTLSCSQTLNHNVMYWYQQKSSQAPKLLFHYYDKDFNNEADTPDNFQSRRPNTSFCFLDIRSPGLGDTAMYLCATSRTPGQAPMNTEAFFGQGTRLTVV.

The chain uses TRBV7-9 and TRBJ2-3; 7 nucleotides match TRBD2. Per the germline V gene, CDR1 is SEHNR and CDR2 is FQNEAQ (reference sequence). Unmatched junction bases numbered 13, after V lost 1 base and J lost 6 bases. The CDR3 runs to 17 residues. The CDR3 spells CASSLGWLAALLDTQYF. In nucleotides, the CDR3 is TGTGCCAGCAGCTTAGGATGGCTAGCGGCCCTGTTGGATACGCAGTATTTT.

This clone has a handful of counts. The DNA for the CDR3 is TGTGCCAGCAGGGCACCTCCGGACAGCGGAACTGAAGCTTTCTTT. This translates into CASRAPPDSGTEAFF. The chain has TRBV6-6 and TRBJ1-1, with D tentatively TRBD1 (6 bases). The CDR3 loop spans 15 amino acids. Deletions cut 6 bases from V and 5 bases from J, with 19 bases between. Germline CDR1 is MNHNY and CDR2 is SVGAGI (reference sequence).

The rearrangement joins TRBV25-1 to TRBJ1-1, with a possible D match to TRBD1 (6 bases). This CDR3 spans 11 amino acids. The V end lost 6 bases, the J end lost 11 bases, and 13 bases lay between the germline ends. The germline V gene encodes CDR1 MGHDK and CDR2 SYGVNS. CDR3 amino acids: CASRRRGGAFF. In DNA, the CDR3 is TGTGCCAGCAGAAGACGGGGGGGCGCTTTCTTT.

J is TRBJ1-6 and V is TRBV15; 10 bases are a match to TRBD1. The CDR3 totals 16 residues. Germline-derived CDR1 and CDR2 are LNHNV and YYDKDF (reference sequence). With V trimmed by 5 bases and J by 2 bases, 3 bases remained unmatched. CDR3 protein: CATSGGTGAYNSPLHF. CDR3 nucleotides: TGTGCCACCAGCGGCGGGACAGGGGCCTATAATTCACCCCTCCACTTT.

The J gene is TRBJ2-3, the V gene TRBV7-9; TRBD1 matches at 7 bases. The trim removed 8 bases at V and 1 base at J, leaving 3 bases unmatched. The CDR3 loop spans 13 amino acids. Germline CDR1 SEHNR, CDR2 FQNEAQ (reference sequence). The CDR3 spells CASYRGGTDTQYF. As DNA, the CDR3 is TGTGCCAGCTACAGGGGAGGCACAGATACGCAGTATTTT.

V is TRBV28 and J is TRBJ1-1; D gene uncertain. Trimming took off 0 bases at V and 1 base at J, with 18 bases between the two ends. Germline CDR1 is MDHEN and CDR2 is SYDVKM. CDR3 length: 18 residues. CDR3 region: CASSLCFPPRNQNTEAFF. In DNA, the CDR3 is TGTGCCAGCAGTTTATGCTTCCCTCCCAGAAATCAGAACACTGAAGCTTTCTTT.

V and J are TRBV9 and TRBJ1-2; no clear D gene. Between the trimmed V and J ends, which lost 0 bases and 8 bases, there was a span of 20 bases. The CDR3 length is 16 residues. Germline CDR1 is SGDLS and CDR2 is YYNGEE. CDR3 sequence (DNA): TGTGCCAGCAGCGTAGGAATAACAGATGGAAATAAGGGCTACACCTTC. Translating gives CASSVGITDGNKGYTF.

V usage is TRBV6-5 and J usage is TRBJ1-1, with 7 bases aligning to TRBD1. V gave up 1 base and J gave up 1 base; unmatched junction bases: 3. CDR3 length: 15 residues. Germline CDR1 reads MNHEY; CDR2 reads SVGAGI. CDR3 sequence (DNA): TGTGCCAGCAGTTACTTGGGACAGACGAACACTGAAGCTTTCTTT. Translation: CASSYLGQTNTEAFF.

This clone was detected a few times. The chain links TRBV4-3 to TRBJ1-6; unclear D gene. The germline V and J ends were trimmed by 0 bases and 0 bases, with 15 bases remaining between them. The germline V gene encodes CDR1 LGHNA and CDR2 YSLEER. The CDR3 is 19 residues long. The CDR3: CASSQERTESSSYNSPLHF. CDR3 nucleotide sequence: TGCGCCAGCAGCCAAGAAAGGACTGAATCCAGCTCCTATAATTCACCCCTCCACTTT.

The chain couples TRBV5-6 to TRBJ1-2, with 7 bases that match TRBD1. Germline V lookup: CDR1 SGHDT, CDR2 YYEEEE. This CDR3 is built from 14 residues. The V segment lost 4 bases and the J segment 3 bases; nucleotides outside the gene matches: 6. CDR3 protein: CASSATGTYYGYTF. The CDR3, as DNA: TGTGCCAGCAGCGCGACAGGGACCTACTATGGCTACACCTTC.

J is TRBJ2-3 and V is TRBV6-1, with 8 bases matching TRBD2. Germline CDR1 and CDR2: MNHNS and SASEGT. The CDR3 covers 17 residues. Trimming cost V 2 bases and J 0 bases; bases outside gene matches: 7. CDR3 nucleotide sequence: TGTGCCAGCAGTGAACGGGGCGGGGGGCCAAGCACAGATACGCAGTATTTT. Its protein product is CASSERGGGPSTDTQYF.

This chain joins TRBV11-3 and TRBJ2-1; TRBD2 matches at 7 bases. CDR1 and CDR2 from the germline V gene are SGHNT and YENEEA. J lost 4 bases, V lost 2 bases, and 5 bases had no gene match. The CDR3 totals 15 residues. CDR3 loop: CASSLRAGRYNEQFF. The CDR3 DNA follows: TGTGCCAGCAGCTTACGAGCGGGGCGGTACAATGAGCAGTTCTTC.